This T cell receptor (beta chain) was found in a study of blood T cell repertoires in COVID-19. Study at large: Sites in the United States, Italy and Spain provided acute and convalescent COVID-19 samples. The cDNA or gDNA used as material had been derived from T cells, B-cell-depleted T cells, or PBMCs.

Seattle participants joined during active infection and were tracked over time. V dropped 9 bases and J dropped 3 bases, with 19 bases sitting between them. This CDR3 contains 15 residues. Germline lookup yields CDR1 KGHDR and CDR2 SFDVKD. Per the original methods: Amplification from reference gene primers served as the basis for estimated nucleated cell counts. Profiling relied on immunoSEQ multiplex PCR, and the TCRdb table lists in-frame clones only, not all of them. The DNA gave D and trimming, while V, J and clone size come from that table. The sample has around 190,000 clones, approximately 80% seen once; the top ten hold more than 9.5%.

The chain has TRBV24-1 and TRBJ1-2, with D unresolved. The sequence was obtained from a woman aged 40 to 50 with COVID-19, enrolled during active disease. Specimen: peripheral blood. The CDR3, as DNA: TGTGCCACCCCTCTTGAGGTCCCGAAAGACTATGGCTACACCTTC. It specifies CATPLEVPKDYGYTF.